Sequencing of this T cell receptor beta chain was carried out in a study of OX40 agonist ivuxolimab in advanced cancers. For the study at large: People in dose escalation had one of these cancers: hepatocellular carcinoma, melanoma, renal cell or head and neck cancer.

CDR3 length: 15 amino acids. The V and J ends lost 0 bases and 7 bases, in that order; junction bases with no gene match: 9. Germline V gene data show CDR1 as SGHRS and CDR2 as YFSETQ. Assay used: immunoSEQ multiplex PCR; TCRdb lists only in-frame clones, some missing. The data show 95,000 to 150,000 clones, approximately 92% seen once. This receptor was obtained from an adult with an advanced solid tumor such as melanoma, head and neck, liver or kidney cancer. The chain uses TRBV5-1 and TRBJ1-2, with 7 bases fitting TRBD1. The input for sequencing was CD4+ or CD8+ T cells sorted from blood, taken in a trial of the OX40 agonist ivuxolimab. The CDR3 bases are TGCGCCAGCAGCTTGGGGGACAGACCATCGGGTGGCTACACCTTC. Residues: CASSLGDRPSGGYTF.